This T cell receptor (beta chain) stems from a study of shared clonotypes between healthy human individuals. Background on the study: Researchers assigned three CD4 naive, three CD4 memory, two CD8 naive and one CD8 memory plate to each donor.

About this clone itself: Antigen specificity is unknown.

General study points: Inspection by rarefaction showed sorted-subset sequencing to be incomplete despite large depth. Blood was the only sampled material, and tissue repertoires likely differ. The genetic and exposure-history diversity represented was limited by few donors.

Profiled with immunoSEQ multiplex PCR; TCRdb holds only in-frame clones, not every one. The data contain about 2.2 million clones, under 95% of them singletons. Cells designated naive CD8 were CD45RO-negative and were positively selected for CCR7, with terminally differentiated effector memory CD45RA+ cells excluded. The sample taken for sequencing was naive CD8+ T cells from PBMCs. This sequence was found in a man aged 18 to 35 in good health. Some clones in this sample may be carry-over from other donors' samples.

The CDR3 nucleotides are TGTGCCAGCAGTGATAGGACGCAGTATTTT. Its protein is CASSDRTQYF. The genes are TRBV6-4 and TRBJ2-3; D is unresolved. This CDR3 region has 10 residues. The ends were cut back, 3 bases at V and 9 bases at J, with 4 bases in the middle. The V gene's germline CDR1 is MRHNA and CDR2 SNTAGT.